These 5 T cell receptor beta chains came from one sample sequenced in a study of T cells in Graves' hyperthyroidism and ophthalmopathy. Researchers took RNA transcripts and amplified the TCR beta CDR3 regions from them. The HTBI primer set drove a first-round RT-PCR of the TCR CDR3. TCRdb reprocessed the multiplex PCR reads via MiXCR and lists one record per CDR3 protein. Among about 480,000 distinct CDR3 sequences, less than 25% were seen once, and the ten largest hold about 10%. Material: blood. These receptors were collected from a woman between 25 and 40 years old with Graves' ophthalmopathy.

This chain links TRBV4-1 with TRBJ2-7, with 11 nucleotides matching TRBD2. The V and J ends lost 3 bases and 4 bases, in that order; junction bases with no gene match: 2. In germline, CDR1 is MGHRA, CDR2 YSYEKL. This CDR3 contains 14 residues. In DNA form, the CDR3 reads TGCGCCAGCAGCCATAGCGGGGGGGCTTACGAGCAGTACTTC. As protein: CASSHSGGAYEQYF.

The chain is built from TRBV5-6 and TRBJ2-2, with D tentatively TRBD2 (6 bases). There are 12 residues in the CDR3. Trimming pared 5 bases from V and 5 bases from J, leaving 7 bases between. Germline V gene sequence: CDR1 SGHDT, CDR2 YYEEEE. CDR3 DNA sequence: TGTGCCAGCAGACGGGGGACCGGGGAGCTGTTTTTT. It yields the protein CASRRGTGELFF.

J is TRBJ2-2 and V is TRBV5-1; no definite D call. V lost 6 bases and J 5 bases, leaving 14 bases between the germline ends. The CDR3 totals 14 residues. From germline, CDR1 is SGHRS and CDR2 YFSETQ. The CDR3 nucleotides read TGCGCCAGCACCTCTTCTGATTGGACCGGGGAGCTGTTTTTT. This gives the protein CASTSSDWTGELFF.

The rearrangement links TRBV7-2 to TRBJ1-5; D call uncertain. Per germline, CDR1 SGHTA and CDR2 FQGNSA. V dropped 0 bases and J dropped 3 bases, with 12 bases sitting between them. This CDR3 region has 16 residues. CDR3 protein: CASSLAPLPNNQPQHF. The CDR3, as DNA: TGTGCCAGCAGCTTAGCTCCTTTACCGAACAATCAGCCCCAGCATTTT.

This clonotype was detected only once. The V call is TRBV30, the J call TRBJ1-2, with a weak D call TRBD1 (6 bases). V was shortened by 2 bases and J by 5 bases, with 9 bases between the two germline ends. Germline V CDR1 and CDR2: GTSNPN, SVGIG (reference sequence). This CDR3 contains 12 residues. The CDR3 DNA sequence: TGTGCCTGGAGTAGGGACATATATGGCTACACCTTC. This codes for CAWSRDIYGYTF.